These 15 T cell receptor beta chains came from one sample sequenced in a study of post-analysis software for immune sequencing data. TCR beta cDNA libraries had unique molecular identifiers. TCRdb re-derived calls from the PCR reads in MiXCR, one entry per CDR3 protein. Among hundreds of thousands of distinct CDR3 sequences listed, over 45% were seen once. The antigens these receptors bind are not known. Study-level results: Controls showed lower frequencies than patients for several TRBV segments, and TRBV5-6, TRBV5-1 and TRBV20-1 were among these.

Material: blood. The receptor source for this set is a girl aged 2 to 9 with multiple sclerosis.

The table lists this clonotype with a few counts. The chain is built from TRBV29-1 and TRBJ2-3; D is perhaps TRBD1 or TRBD2 (6 bases each). The ends were cut back, 6 bases at V and 1 base at J, with 14 bases in the middle. Per the germline V gene, CDR1 is SQVTM and CDR2 is ANQGSEA. The CDR3 consists of 14 residues. CDR3 sequence: CSVWGALGTDTQYF. CDR3 in DNA: TGCAGCGTGTGGGGGGCGCTGGGCACAGATACGCAGTATTTT.

The rearrangement joins TRBV7-9 to TRBJ2-6; 10 bases fit TRBD1. V lost 4 bases, J lost 1 base, and 1 base stayed unmatched. The CDR3 is made up of 16 amino acids. Germline CDR1 is SEHNR and CDR2 is FQNEAQ (reference sequence). CDR3 nucleotide sequence: TGTGCCAGCAGCTGGACAGGGGGATCTGGGGCCAACGTCCTGACTTTC. This translates into CASSWTGGSGANVLTF. Looking up the rest from reference TRBV7-9 and TRBJ2-6 gives the full variable domain: DTGVSQNPRHKITKRGQNVTFRCDPISEHNRLYWYRQTLGQGPEFLTYFQNEAQLEKSRLLSDRFSAERPKGSFSTLEIQRTEQGDSAMYLCASSWTGGSGANVLTFGAGSRLTVL.

This clonotype was found a few times. V is TRBV6-6 and J is TRBJ2-7, with 8 bases fitting TRBD2. The J call is in doubt because the DNA end fits TRBJ2-5 better. The CDR3 has 13 amino acids. Germline V gene sequence: CDR1 MNHNY, CDR2 SVGAGI (reference sequence). The CDR3 spells CASTSRTSKTQYF. DNA for the CDR3: TGTGCCAGCACTTCGCGGACTAGCAAGACCCAGTACTTC.

The chain combines TRBV12-3 or TRBV12-4 with TRBJ1-5; D unclear. This CDR3 is built from 12 residues. V was cut by 1 base and J by 6 bases, with 4 bases left in between. The DNA of the CDR3 is TGTGCCAGCAGTTTAGGGTTTCAGCCCCAGCATTTT. Residues: CASSLGFQPQHF.

The chain combines TRBV2 with TRBJ2-1; 9 bases are shared with TRBD1. The CDR3 runs to 15 residues. Trimming cost V 4 bases and J 9 bases; bases outside gene matches: 10. Germline lookup yields CDR1 SNHLY and CDR2 FYNNEI. The CDR3 is CASSVHGTGQVEQFF. The DNA of the CDR3 is TGTGCCAGCAGTGTACACGGGACAGGGCAGGTTGAGCAGTTCTTC. Supplemented by reference TRBV2 and TRBJ2-1, the full variable domain reads EPEVTQTPSHQVTQMGQEVILRCVPISNHLYFYWYRQILGQKVEFLVSFYNNEISEKSEIFDDQFSVERPDGSNFTLKIRSTKLEDSAMYFCASSVHGTGQVEQFFGPGTRLTVL.

This clonotype was observed a handful of times. The V call is TRBV7-8, the J call TRBJ2-6; TRBD1 is a possible D gene (5 bases). Per the germline V gene, CDR1 is SGHVS and CDR2 is FQNEAQ. The CDR3 extends over 16 amino acids. Deletions cut 3 bases from V and 0 bases from J, with 9 bases between. The CDR3 reads CASSFIRDSGANVLTF. CDR3 bases: TGTGCCAGCAGCTTCATCAGGGACTCTGGGGCCAACGTCCTGACTTTC.

This clonotype turned up a few times. The gene calls are TRBV20-1 and TRBJ1-1; TRBD1 matches at 7 bases. V dropped 6 bases and J dropped 8; count of bases not matched to a gene: 18. This CDR3 comprises 15 residues. Germline CDR1 reads DFQATT; CDR2 reads SNEGSKA (reference sequence). As DNA, the CDR3 is TGCAGTGCCACTTCCCCGGGGACAGCCTCATCCGAAGCTTTCTTT. As protein: CSATSPGTASSEAFF.

Only a few counts were recorded for this clonotype. The chain couples TRBV4-2 to TRBJ2-3; D is unclear. Germline assignment: CDR1 LGHNA and CDR2 YNFKEQ. V was cut by 1 base and J by 0 bases, with 8 bases left in between. CDR3 size: 15 residues. The CDR3 loop reads CASSQGLTSTDTQYF. The DNA of the CDR3 is TGTGCCAGCAGCCAAGGCTTAACTAGCACAGATACGCAGTATTTT.

This chain joins TRBV20-1 and TRBJ1-1; 8 bases map to TRBD1. Germline trimming cut 0 bases from V and 6 bases from J; bases unmatched to any gene: 6. The CDR3 length is 14 residues. CDR1 DFQATT and CDR2 SNEGSKA come from the germline V gene (reference sequence). For the CDR3, the DNA is TGCAGTGCTAGAGATCCGGGACAGGTGTCTGAAGCTTTCTTT. Translating it yields CSARDPGQVSEAFF.

The chain is built from TRBV5-5 and TRBJ2-1; D gene ambiguous. Trimming cost V 3 bases and J 10 bases, with 11 bases left between them. Germline lookup yields CDR1 SGHKS and CDR2 YYEKEE (reference sequence). The CDR3 is 12 residues long. In nucleotides, the CDR3 is TGTGCCAGCAGCTACCTGGGCGGAGAGCAGTTCTTC. This sequence encodes CASSYLGGEQFF.

This sequence joins TRBV9 and TRBJ2-7; TRBD2 matches 10 bases. J was trimmed by 1 base and V by 3 bases; bases with no gene match: 13. CDR1 and CDR2 from the germline V gene are SGDLS and YYNGEE. This CDR3 has 18 residues. CDR3 DNA: TGTGCCAGCAGCGGAGAAGGTGTCGGACTAGCGGATTCCTACGAGCAGTACTTC. Residues: CASSGEGVGLADSYEQYF. Combining the CDR3 with reference TRBV9 and TRBJ2-7 gives the whole variable domain DSGVTQTPKHLITATGQRVTLRCSPRSGDLSVYWYQQSLDQGLQFLIQYYNGEERAKGNILERFSAQQFPDLHSELNLSSLELGDSALYFCASSGEGVGLADSYEQYFGPGTRLTVT.

This clonotype occurred a few times. The chain joins TRBV20-1 to TRBJ2-3, with D possibly being TRBD1 (6 bases). The V end was cut by 6 bases, the J end by 3 bases, with 16 bases between. In germline, CDR1 is DFQATT, CDR2 SNEGSKA (reference sequence). There are 14 residues in the CDR3. This CDR3 reads CSAVRQALTDTQYF. In DNA, the CDR3 is TGCAGTGCCGTAAGACAGGCCCTGACAGATACGCAGTATTTT.

The chain has TRBV10-3 and TRBJ2-5; the D is unclear. Germline V gives CDR1 ENHRY, CDR2 SYGVKD. Trimming left V 4 bases short and J 2 bases short, with 8 bases between. The CDR3 length is 13 residues. Written as DNA, the CDR3 is TGTGCCATCAGTGTACCGTTACAAGAGACCCAGTACTTC. It yields the protein CAISVPLQETQYF.

This chain uses TRBV5-6 with TRBJ2-3, with D uncertain. V dropped 6 bases and J dropped 6 bases, with 14 bases sitting between them. CDR3 size: 13 residues. Per the germline V gene, CDR1 is SGHDT and CDR2 is YYEEEE. The CDR3 sequence is CASTRVGRDTQYF. The DNA of the CDR3 is TGTGCCAGCACCCGAGTTGGCCGGGATACGCAGTATTTT.

V usage is TRBV20-1 and J usage is TRBJ2-1; 9 bases line up with TRBD2. In germline, CDR1 is DFQATT, CDR2 SNEGSKA (reference sequence). CDR3 length: 17 residues. CDR3 bases: TGCAGCCCATACAACCCCTCCCTAGCGGGATTAGAAAATGAGCAGTTCTTC. It encodes CSPYNPSLAGLENEQFF.